The TCR beta chain under discussion was sequenced for a study of regulatory T cells in long-lasting Graves disease. Study-wide points: Comparison showed that persistent patients shared more public clonotypes (about 2,700) than new patients (966).

Comments on this clonotype: What it binds is not known.

Time point described: newly diagnosed GD, antithyroid drugs for less than 3 months. Isolated PBMC RNA provided the starting material for the TCR library. V dropped 9 bases and J dropped 7 bases, with 19 bases sitting between them. From germline, CDR1 is MDHEN and CDR2 SYDVKM. The CDR3 has 13 amino acids. Assembly of TCR beta libraries relied on iRepertoire HTBI primers together with Arm-PCR of CDR3 regions. One entry per CDR3 protein results from TCRdb running MiXCR on the multiplex PCR reads. Counted here are 550,000 to 650,000 distinct CDR3 sequences, 15% to 20% occurring once; the ten biggest clones make up 12%. These sequences were also reported in another study, on T cells in Graves' hyperthyroidism and ophthalmopathy. That source notes: Model predictions of ophthalmopathy came a median around 6.5 months before onset.

The chain uses TRBV28 and TRBJ2-7; tentatively, D is TRBD1 (6 bases). Material: peripheral blood mononuclear cells (PBMCs), obtained at new diagnosis, from a patient treated with antithyroid drugs. The TCR was taken from a man aged 18-30 years with Graves disease. The CDR3 bases are TGTGCCAGTTCCTCCCGGGCAGGGGAAGAGCAGTACTTC. The encoded protein is CASSSRAGEEQYF. The variable domain in full, with the rest retrieved from reference TRBV28 and TRBJ2-7, is DVKVTQSSRYLVKRTGEKVFLECVQDMDHENMFWYRQDPGLGLRLIYFSYDVKMKEKGDIPEGYSVSREKKERFSLILESASTNQTSMYLCASSSRAGEEQYFGPGTRLTVT.